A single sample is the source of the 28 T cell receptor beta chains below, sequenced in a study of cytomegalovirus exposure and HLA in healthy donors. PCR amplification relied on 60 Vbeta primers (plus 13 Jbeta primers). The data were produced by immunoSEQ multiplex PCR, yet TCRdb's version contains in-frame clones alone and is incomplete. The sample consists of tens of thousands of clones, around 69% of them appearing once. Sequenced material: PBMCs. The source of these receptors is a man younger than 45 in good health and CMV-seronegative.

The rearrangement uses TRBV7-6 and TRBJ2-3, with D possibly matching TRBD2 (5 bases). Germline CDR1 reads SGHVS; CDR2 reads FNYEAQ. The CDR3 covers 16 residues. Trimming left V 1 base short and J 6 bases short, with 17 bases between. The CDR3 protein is CASSLVPSGQEDTQYF. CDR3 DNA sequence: TGTGCCAGCAGCTTAGTTCCCAGCGGCCAGGAGGATACGCAGTATTTT.

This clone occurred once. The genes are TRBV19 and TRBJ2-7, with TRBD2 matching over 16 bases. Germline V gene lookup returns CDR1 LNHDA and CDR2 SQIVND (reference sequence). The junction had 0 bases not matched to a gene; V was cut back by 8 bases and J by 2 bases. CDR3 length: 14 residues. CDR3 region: CASGTSGRAYEQYF. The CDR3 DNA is TGTGCCAGTGGGACTAGCGGGAGGGCCTACGAGCAGTACTTC. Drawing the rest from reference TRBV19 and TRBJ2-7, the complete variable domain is DGGITQSPKYLFRKEGQNVTLSCEQNLNHDAMYWYRQDPGQGLRLIYYSQIVNDFQKGDIAEGYSVSREKKESFPLTVTSAQKNPTAFYLCASGTSGRAYEQYFGPGTRLTVT.

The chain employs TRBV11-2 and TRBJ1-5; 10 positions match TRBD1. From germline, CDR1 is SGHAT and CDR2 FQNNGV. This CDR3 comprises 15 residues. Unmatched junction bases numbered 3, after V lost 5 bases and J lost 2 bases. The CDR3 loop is CASSLGTGGNQPQHF. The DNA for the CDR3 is TGTGCCAGCAGCCTTGGGACAGGGGGCAATCAGCCCCAGCATTTT.

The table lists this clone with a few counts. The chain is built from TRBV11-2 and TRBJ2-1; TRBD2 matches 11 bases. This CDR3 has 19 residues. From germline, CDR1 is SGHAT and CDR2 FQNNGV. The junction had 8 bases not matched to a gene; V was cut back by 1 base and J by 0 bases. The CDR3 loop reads CASSLGRGLAERSYNEQFF. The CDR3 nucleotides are TGTGCCAGCAGCTTAGGTAGGGGACTAGCGGAACGCTCCTACAATGAGCAGTTCTTC.

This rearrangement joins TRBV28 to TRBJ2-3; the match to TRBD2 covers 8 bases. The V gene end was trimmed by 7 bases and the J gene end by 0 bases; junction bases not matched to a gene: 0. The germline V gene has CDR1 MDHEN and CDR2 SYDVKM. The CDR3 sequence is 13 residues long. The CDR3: CASTSGSTDTQYF. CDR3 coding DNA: TGTGCCAGCACTAGCGGGAGCACAGATACGCAGTATTTT.

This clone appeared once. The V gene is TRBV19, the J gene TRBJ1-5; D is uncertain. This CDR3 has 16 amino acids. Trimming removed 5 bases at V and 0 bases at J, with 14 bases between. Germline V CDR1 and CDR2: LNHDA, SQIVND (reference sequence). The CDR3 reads CASSPRTDYSNQPQHF. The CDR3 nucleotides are TGTGCCAGTAGTCCCCGGACTGACTATAGCAATCAGCCCCAGCATTTT.

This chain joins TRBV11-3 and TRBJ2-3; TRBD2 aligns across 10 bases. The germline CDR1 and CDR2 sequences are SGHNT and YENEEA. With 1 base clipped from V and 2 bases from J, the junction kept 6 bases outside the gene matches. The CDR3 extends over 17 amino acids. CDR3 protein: CASSLGAGGPITDTQYF. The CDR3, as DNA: TGTGCCAGCAGCTTAGGAGCGGGAGGGCCGATCACAGATACGCAGTATTTT.

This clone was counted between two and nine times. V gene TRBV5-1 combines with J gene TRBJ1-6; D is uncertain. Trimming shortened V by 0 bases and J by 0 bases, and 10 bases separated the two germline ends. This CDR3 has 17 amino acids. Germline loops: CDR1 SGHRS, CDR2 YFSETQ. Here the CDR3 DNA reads TGCGCCAGCAGCTTGGGTGCTAGAAGCTCCTATAATTCACCCCTCCACTTT. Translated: CASSLGARSSYNSPLHF.

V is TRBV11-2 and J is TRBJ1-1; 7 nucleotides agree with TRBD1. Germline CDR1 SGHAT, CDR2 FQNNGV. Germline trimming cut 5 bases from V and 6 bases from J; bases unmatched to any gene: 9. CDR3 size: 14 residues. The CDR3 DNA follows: TGTGCCAGCAGCCCCAGGACAGGATTAGCTGAAGCTTTCTTT. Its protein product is CASSPRTGLAEAFF.

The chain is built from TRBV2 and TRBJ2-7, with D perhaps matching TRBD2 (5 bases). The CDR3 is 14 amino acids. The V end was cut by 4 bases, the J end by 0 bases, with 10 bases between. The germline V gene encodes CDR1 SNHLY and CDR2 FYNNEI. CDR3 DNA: TGTGCCAGCAGTGTTCGGGATCTCTCCTACGAGCAGTACTTC. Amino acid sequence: CASSVRDLSYEQYF. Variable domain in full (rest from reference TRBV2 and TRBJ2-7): EPEVTQTPSHQVTQMGQEVILRCVPISNHLYFYWYRQILGQKVEFLVSFYNNEISEKSEIFDDQFSVERPDGSNFTLKIRSTKLEDSAMYFCASSVRDLSYEQYFGPGTRLTVT.

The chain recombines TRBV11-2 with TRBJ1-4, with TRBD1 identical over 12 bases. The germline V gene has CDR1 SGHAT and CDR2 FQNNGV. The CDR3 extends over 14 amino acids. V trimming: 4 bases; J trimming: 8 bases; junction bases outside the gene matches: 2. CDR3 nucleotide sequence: TGTGCCAGCAGCTCCGGGACAGGGGGCGAAAAACTGTTTTTT. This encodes CASSSGTGGEKLFF.

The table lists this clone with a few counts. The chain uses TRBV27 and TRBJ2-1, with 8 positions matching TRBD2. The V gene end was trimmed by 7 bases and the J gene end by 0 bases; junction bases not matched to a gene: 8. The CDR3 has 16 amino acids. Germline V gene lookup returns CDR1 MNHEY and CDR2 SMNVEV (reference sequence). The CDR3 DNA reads TGTGCCAGCACCCGAAGACTAGCGAGCTCCTACAATGAGCAGTTCTTC. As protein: CASTRRLASSYNEQFF.

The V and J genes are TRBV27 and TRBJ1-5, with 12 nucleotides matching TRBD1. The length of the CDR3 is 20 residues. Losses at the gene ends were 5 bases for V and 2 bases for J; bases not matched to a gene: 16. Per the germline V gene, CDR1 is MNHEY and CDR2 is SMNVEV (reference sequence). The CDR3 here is CASSPLLGTGGYEGNQPQHF. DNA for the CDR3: TGTGCCAGCAGTCCACTACTTGGGACAGGGGGCTATGAAGGCAATCAGCCCCAGCATTTT.

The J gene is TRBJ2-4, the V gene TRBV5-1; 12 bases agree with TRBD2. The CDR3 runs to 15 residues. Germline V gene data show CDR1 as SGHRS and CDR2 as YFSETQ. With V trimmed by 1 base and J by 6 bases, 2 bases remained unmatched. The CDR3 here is CASSLKLAGGNIQYF. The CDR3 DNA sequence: TGCGCCAGCAGCTTGAAACTAGCGGGGGGAAACATTCAGTACTTC.

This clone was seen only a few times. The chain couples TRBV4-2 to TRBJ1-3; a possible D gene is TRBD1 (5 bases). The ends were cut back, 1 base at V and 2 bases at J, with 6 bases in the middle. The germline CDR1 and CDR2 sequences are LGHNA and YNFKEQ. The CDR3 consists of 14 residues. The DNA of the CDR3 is TGTGCCAGCAGCCAAGTAGGGGCTGGAAACACCATATATTTT. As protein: CASSQVGAGNTIYF.

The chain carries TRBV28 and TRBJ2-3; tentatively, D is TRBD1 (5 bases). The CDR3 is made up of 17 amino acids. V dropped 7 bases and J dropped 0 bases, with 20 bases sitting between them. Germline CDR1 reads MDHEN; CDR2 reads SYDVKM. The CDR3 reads CASTPTGRRPSTDTQYF. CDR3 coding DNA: TGTGCCAGCACCCCAACAGGCCGGAGACCGAGCACAGATACGCAGTATTTT. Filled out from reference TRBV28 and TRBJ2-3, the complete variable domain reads DVKVTQSSRYLVKRTGEKVFLECVQDMDHENMFWYRQDPGLGLRLIYFSYDVKMKEKGDIPEGYSVSREKKERFSLILESASTNQTSMYLCASTPTGRRPSTDTQYFGPGTRLTVL.

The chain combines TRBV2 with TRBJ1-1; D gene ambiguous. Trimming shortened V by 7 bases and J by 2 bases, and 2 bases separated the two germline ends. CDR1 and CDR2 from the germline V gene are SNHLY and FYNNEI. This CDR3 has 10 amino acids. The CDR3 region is CASINTEAFF. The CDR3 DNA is TGTGCCAGCATAAACACTGAAGCTTTCTTT.

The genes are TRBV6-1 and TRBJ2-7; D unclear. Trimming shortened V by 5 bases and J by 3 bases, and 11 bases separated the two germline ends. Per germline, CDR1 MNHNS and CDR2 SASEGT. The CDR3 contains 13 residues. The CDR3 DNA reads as TGTGCCAGCAGTCTGGGTTGGAGCTACGAGCAGTACTTC. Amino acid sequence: CASSLGWSYEQYF.

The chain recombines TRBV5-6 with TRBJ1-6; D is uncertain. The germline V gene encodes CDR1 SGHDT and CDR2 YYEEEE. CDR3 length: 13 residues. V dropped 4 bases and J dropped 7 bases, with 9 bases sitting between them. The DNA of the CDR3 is TGTGCCAGCAGCCAAAATTTCAATTCACCCCTCCACTTT. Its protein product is CASSQNFNSPLHF. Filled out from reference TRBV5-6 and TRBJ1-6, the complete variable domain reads DAGVTQSPTHLIKTRGQQVTLRCSPKSGHDTVSWYQQALGQGPQFIFQYYEEEERQRGNFPDRFSGHQFPNYSSELNVNALLLGDSALYLCASSQNFNSPLHFGNGTRLTVT.

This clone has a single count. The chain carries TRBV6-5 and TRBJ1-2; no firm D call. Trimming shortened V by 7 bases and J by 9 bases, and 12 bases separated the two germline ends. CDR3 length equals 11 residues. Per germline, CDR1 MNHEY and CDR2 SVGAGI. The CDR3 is CASMAAMSYTF. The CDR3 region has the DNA TGTGCCAGCATGGCGGCTATGAGCTACACCTTC.

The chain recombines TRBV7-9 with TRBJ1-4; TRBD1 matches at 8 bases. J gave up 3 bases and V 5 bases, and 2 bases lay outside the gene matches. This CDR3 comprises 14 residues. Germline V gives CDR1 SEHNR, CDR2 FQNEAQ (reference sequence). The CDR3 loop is CASSLGQANEKLFF. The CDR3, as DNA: TGTGCCAGCAGCCTGGGACAGGCTAATGAAAAACTGTTTTTT.

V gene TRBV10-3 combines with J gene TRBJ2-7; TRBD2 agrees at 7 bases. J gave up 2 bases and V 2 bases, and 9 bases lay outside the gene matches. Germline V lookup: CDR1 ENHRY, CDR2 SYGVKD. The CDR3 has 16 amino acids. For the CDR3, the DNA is TGTGCCATCAGTGAGGTTATAGCGGGTTTAACCTACGAGCAGTACTTC. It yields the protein CAISEVIAGLTYEQYF.

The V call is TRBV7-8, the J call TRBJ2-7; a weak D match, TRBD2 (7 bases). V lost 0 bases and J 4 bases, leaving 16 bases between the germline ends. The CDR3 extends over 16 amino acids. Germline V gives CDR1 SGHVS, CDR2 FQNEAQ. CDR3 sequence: CASSLARPGEGYEQYF. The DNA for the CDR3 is TGTGCCAGCAGCTTAGCGCGGCCAGGGGAGGGGTACGAGCAGTACTTC.

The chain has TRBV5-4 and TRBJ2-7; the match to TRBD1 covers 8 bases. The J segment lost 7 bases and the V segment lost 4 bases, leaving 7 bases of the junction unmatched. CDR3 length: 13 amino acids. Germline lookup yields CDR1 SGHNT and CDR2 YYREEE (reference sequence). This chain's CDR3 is CASSAPTGVEQYF. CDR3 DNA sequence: TGTGCCAGCAGCGCCCCGACAGGGGTGGAGCAGTACTTC.

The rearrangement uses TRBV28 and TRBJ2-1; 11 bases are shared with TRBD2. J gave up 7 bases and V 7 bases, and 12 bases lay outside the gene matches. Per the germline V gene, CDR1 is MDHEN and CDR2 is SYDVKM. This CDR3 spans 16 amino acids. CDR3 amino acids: CASTHSGTSGQNEQFF. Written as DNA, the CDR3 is TGTGCCAGCACCCATTCCGGGACTAGCGGACAAAATGAGCAGTTCTTC.

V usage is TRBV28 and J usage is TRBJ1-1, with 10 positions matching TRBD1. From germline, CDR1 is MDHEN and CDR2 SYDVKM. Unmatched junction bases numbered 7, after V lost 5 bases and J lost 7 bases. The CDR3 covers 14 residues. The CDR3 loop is CASSRQGAKGEAFF. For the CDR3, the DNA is TGTGCCAGCAGTCGACAGGGGGCTAAGGGTGAAGCTTTCTTT.

CDR3 sequence: CASSPGGAGELFF. The CDR3 DNA follows: TGTGCCAGCAGCCCAGGGGGCGCCGGGGAGCTGTTTTTT. This sequence joins TRBV6-6 and TRBJ2-2; 8 positions agree with TRBD1. The CDR3 is 13 amino acids. The J segment lost 6 bases and the V segment lost 6 bases, leaving 3 bases of the junction unmatched. The V gene's germline CDR1 is MNHNY and CDR2 SVGAGI (reference sequence).

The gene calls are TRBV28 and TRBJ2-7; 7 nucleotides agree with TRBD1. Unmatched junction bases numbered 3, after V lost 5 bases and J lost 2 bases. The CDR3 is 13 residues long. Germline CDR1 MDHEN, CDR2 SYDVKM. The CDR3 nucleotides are TGTGCCAGCAGTGGCGGACAGGCCTACGAGCAGTACTTC. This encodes CASSGGQAYEQYF.